This note documents a single T cell receptor (beta chain) sequence. No antigen is known for it. This could be a read error, since a much larger clone is one nucleotide away. The germline CDR1 and CDR2 sequences are SGHRS and YFSETQ. The V gene lost 3 bases and the J gene lost 3 bases, with 9 bases spanning the gap. This CDR3 spans 13 amino acids. This sample was taken from a study of tumor-infiltrating lymphocytes in primary liver carcinoma. Study-level findings and limits: Tumor top-250-clone fractions significantly exceeded those of blood (p = 0.039). Tumor region pairs showed greater overlap than either tumor-adjacent or tumor-blood pairs did.

Co-extracted RNA and DNA came from about 20-30 mg of unsorted bulk tissue. Surgeons treated the primary liver carcinoma of the patients by surgical resection. The authors made TCR beta cDNA from approximately 500 ng total RNA with a constant-region primer. Libraries covering TCR beta were generated through three nested multiplex PCR rounds (using a slightly modified ARM-PCR). TRBV1-TRBV30 forward primers paired with a C-beta reverse primer were used in the first two PCR rounds, which ran approximately 10 cycles each. TCRdb used MiXCR to reprocess the multiplex PCR reads, holding one entry per CDR3 protein. Of around 80,000 distinct CDR3 sequences in the sample, roughly 72% are singletons; the top ten hold 15% to 20%.

Sample: liver tumor tissue from sampling region 1. The subset: tumor region T1, superior pole. This chain joins TRBV5-1 and TRBJ1-1, with a weak D call TRBD1 (6 bases). The TCR comes from a man between 40 and 49 years old with primary liver carcinoma and hepatitis B virus infection. CDR3 DNA sequence: TGCGCCAGCAGCTGGACAGTAGACACTGAAGCTTTCTTT. Protein: CASSWTVDTEAFF. Together with reference TRBV5-1 and TRBJ1-1, the CDR3 gives the full variable domain: KAGVTQTPRYLIKTRGQQVTLSCSPISGHRSVSWYQQTPGQGLQFLFEYFSETQRNKGNFPGRFSGRQFSNSRSEMNVSTLELGDSALYLCASSWTVDTEAFFGQGTRLTVV.